These 32 T cell receptor beta chains originate from one sample sequenced in a study of cytomegalovirus exposure and HLA in healthy donors. PCR was performed using 60 Vbeta and 13 Jbeta primers. Assay used: immunoSEQ multiplex PCR; TCRdb lists only in-frame clones, some missing. The profile covers 150,000 to 200,000 clones, with about 72% appearing a single time and 1.4% taken by the ten largest. The sample comprised PBMCs. The source of these receptors is a male donor in good health and CMV-seronegative.

The chain is built from TRBV6-8 and TRBJ1-5; D remains ambiguous. This CDR3 region has 18 residues. Trimming removed 2 bases from V and 4 bases from J, with 21 bases in between. Germline CDR1 reads MNHGY; CDR2 reads SAAAGT. The CDR3 loop is CASSYLYRARPGNQPQHF. CDR3 DNA: TGTGCCAGCAGTTACCTCTATCGGGCCAGGCCGGGGAATCAGCCCCAGCATTTT.

The sample holds a few counts of this clone. The rearrangement uses TRBV15 and TRBJ1-4; tentative D call: TRBD1 (6 bases). Germline V gene sequence: CDR1 LNHNV, CDR2 YYDKDF (reference sequence). V lost 3 bases, J lost 5 bases, and 10 bases lay in between. The CDR3 consists of 14 residues. The CDR3 here is CATSRDSLNEKLFF. CDR3 sequence (DNA): TGTGCCACCAGCAGGGACAGCCTGAATGAAAAACTGTTTTTT.

The chain combines TRBV5-4 with TRBJ2-7; 10 positions match TRBD2. V lost 2 bases, J lost 2 bases, and 4 bases stayed unmatched. CDR3 size: 15 residues. Germline lookup yields CDR1 SGHNT and CDR2 YYREEE (reference sequence). CDR3: CASSFKSGGAYEQYF. CDR3 DNA: TGTGCCAGCAGCTTTAAGAGCGGGGGGGCCTACGAGCAGTACTTC.

The chain joins TRBV4-1 to TRBJ1-5; 9 nucleotides align to TRBD1. The CDR3 extends over 16 amino acids. CDR1 and CDR2 from the germline V gene are MGHRA and YSYEKL. V dropped 3 bases and J dropped 2; count of bases not matched to a gene: 5. CDR3 loop: CASSQSRTGGNQPQHF. CDR3 coding DNA: TGCGCCAGCAGCCAGAGCCGGACAGGGGGCAATCAGCCCCAGCATTTT.

The chain recombines TRBV9 with TRBJ2-6, with a possible D match to TRBD1 (6 bases). The germline V gene encodes CDR1 SGDLS and CDR2 YYNGEE. The germline V and J ends were trimmed by 2 bases and 4 bases, with 7 bases remaining between them. The CDR3 consists of 14 residues. The CDR3 bases are TGTGCCAGCAGCGTGGGGGCCGGGGCCAACGTCCTGACTTTC. Amino acid sequence: CASSVGAGANVLTF.

This sequence joins TRBV4-2 and TRBJ2-6, with a possible D match to TRBD1 (5 bases). Germline V lookup: CDR1 LGHNA, CDR2 YNFKEQ. V lost 0 bases and J 3 bases, leaving 9 bases between the germline ends. The CDR3 is made up of 16 amino acids. CDR3 bases: TGTGCCAGCAGCCAAGAAGGGGCTTATGGGGCCAACGTCCTGACTTTC. Its protein product is CASSQEGAYGANVLTF.

The chain joins TRBV28 to TRBJ2-7, with D perhaps TRBD1 (6 bases). The germline gives CDR1 MDHEN, CDR2 SYDVKM. The V end lost 6 bases, the J end lost 3 bases, and 12 bases lay between the germline ends. This CDR3 is 13 amino acids long. CDR3 bases: TGTGCCAGCAGGGGGAAGGGGGTCTACGAGCAGTACTTC. Translated, it gives CASRGKGVYEQYF.

This chain uses TRBV5-5 with TRBJ1-2, with 9 bases fitting TRBD1. This CDR3 has 15 amino acids. Unmatched junction bases numbered 7, after V lost 3 bases and J lost 4 bases. The germline gives CDR1 SGHKS, CDR2 YYEKEE (reference sequence). Here the CDR3 DNA reads TGTGCCAGCAGCTCGACGGGACAGGGAAGCTATGGCTACACCTTC. This codes for CASSSTGQGSYGYTF.

The chain has TRBV10-3 and TRBJ1-2; 8 nucleotides align to TRBD1. The CDR3 runs to 15 residues. CDR1 and CDR2 from the germline V gene are ENHRY and SYGVKD. With V trimmed by 5 bases and J by 6 bases, 11 bases remained unmatched. This CDR3 is CAISNNLRGRDGYTF. Here the CDR3 DNA reads TGTGCCATCAGTAATAATCTCAGGGGGCGGGATGGCTACACCTTC.

In this sample, this clone turned up once. The chain uses TRBV5-1 and TRBJ2-1; possibly TRBD2 for D (5 bases). The germline CDR1 and CDR2 sequences are SGHRS and YFSETQ. Trimming pared 4 bases from V and 8 bases from J, leaving 10 bases between. This CDR3 spans 12 amino acids. The CDR3 region has the DNA TGCGCCAGCAGCCCCCCCGGGGATGAGCAGTTCTTC. Translated: CASSPPGDEQFF. Together with reference TRBV5-1 and TRBJ2-1, the CDR3 gives the full variable domain: KAGVTQTPRYLIKTRGQQVTLSCSPISGHRSVSWYQQTPGQGLQFLFEYFSETQRNKGNFPGRFSGRQFSNSRSEMNVSTLELGDSALYLCASSPPGDEQFFGPGTRLTVL.

The chain recombines TRBV9 with TRBJ1-3; tentatively, D is TRBD1 (5 bases). The CDR3 has 15 amino acids. The V end was cut by 0 bases, the J end by 3 bases, with 10 bases between. Germline assignment: CDR1 SGDLS and CDR2 YYNGEE. CDR3 in amino acids: CASSVATGRGNTIYF. The CDR3 bases are TGTGCCAGCAGCGTAGCAACAGGCCGTGGAAACACCATATATTTT. The complete variable domain, with remaining parts taken from reference TRBV9 and TRBJ1-3, reads DSGVTQTPKHLITATGQRVTLRCSPRSGDLSVYWYQQSLDQGLQFLIQYYNGEERAKGNILERFSAQQFPDLHSELNLSSLELGDSALYFCASSVATGRGNTIYFGEGSWLTVV.

The chain recombines TRBV5-4 with TRBJ2-7, with 9 bases lining up with TRBD1. V gave up 4 bases and J gave up 3 bases; unmatched junction bases: 2. Germline V gene sequence: CDR1 SGHNT, CDR2 YYREEE (reference sequence). This CDR3 spans 13 amino acids. The CDR3 loop is CASSRTGVYEQYF. CDR3 DNA sequence: TGTGCCAGCAGCCGGACAGGGGTCTACGAGCAGTACTTC.

V is TRBV7-2 and J is TRBJ2-5; no clear D. Germline CDR1 reads SGHTA; CDR2 reads FQGNSA. The CDR3 has 12 amino acids. V lost 1 base and J 4 bases, leaving 4 bases between the germline ends. The CDR3 here is CASSLEAETQYF. CDR3 nucleotides: TGTGCCAGCAGCTTAGAAGCAGAGACCCAGTACTTC.

The chain is built from TRBV7-9 and TRBJ2-7; 14 nucleotides align to TRBD2. Germline CDR1 SEHNR, CDR2 FQNEAQ (reference sequence). The CDR3 sequence is 15 residues long. V was clipped by 5 bases and J by 6 bases; unmatched bases: 6. CDR3 nucleotides: TGTGCCAGCAGCCCGGGACTAGCGGGAGCCACCGAGCAGTACTTC. It encodes CASSPGLAGATEQYF.

The chain has TRBV7-9 and TRBJ2-1, with 10 positions matching TRBD2. Germline-derived CDR1 and CDR2 are SEHNR and FQNEAQ (reference sequence). The CDR3 contains 14 residues. The V gene end was trimmed by 5 bases and the J gene end by 12 bases; junction bases not matched to a gene: 10. CDR3: CASSNWKREGWQFF. In DNA, the CDR3 is TGTGCCAGCAGCAACTGGAAGCGGGAGGGTTGGCAGTTCTTC.

The genes are TRBV6-4 and TRBJ2-1; weak D call: TRBD1 (6 bases). The CDR3 extends over 13 amino acids. Germline V CDR1 and CDR2: MRHNA, SNTAGT. The germline V and J ends were trimmed by 3 bases and 10 bases, with 13 bases remaining between them. CDR3 nucleotide sequence: TGTGCCAGCAGTGAATCCAGGGGCGTAGAGCAGTTCTTC. Its translation: CASSESRGVEQFF.

The J gene is TRBJ1-2, the V gene TRBV30, with TRBD1 matching 8 bases. The V segment lost 2 bases and the J segment 2 bases; nucleotides outside the gene matches: 7. Germline loops: CDR1 GTSNPN, CDR2 SVGIG (reference sequence). This CDR3 is 15 amino acids long. CDR3 DNA: TGTGCCTGGAGTCTAAGGACAGGGAAGAACTATGGCTACACCTTC. Translated: CAWSLRTGKNYGYTF.

V usage is TRBV7-9 and J usage is TRBJ2-7, with D tentatively TRBD2 (6 bases). Germline values: CDR1 SEHNR, CDR2 FQNEAQ (reference sequence). The V and J ends lost 5 bases and 3 bases respectively, with 8 bases between them. The CDR3 extends over 12 amino acids. This CDR3 is CASSPTSYEQYF. The CDR3 DNA reads TGTGCCAGCAGCCCGACTAGCTACGAGCAGTACTTC.

The chain employs TRBV30 and TRBJ2-3; 9 bases align to TRBD1. This CDR3 comprises 14 residues. With V trimmed by 1 base and J by 10 bases, 9 bases remained unmatched. The germline gives CDR1 GTSNPN, CDR2 SVGIG (reference sequence). The CDR3 region is CAWSASQDRGPQYF. Written as DNA, the CDR3 is TGTGCCTGGAGTGCCTCTCAGGACAGGGGCCCGCAGTATTTT.

The chain recombines TRBV9 with TRBJ1-2; 7 bases agree with TRBD1. Germline V gene lookup returns CDR1 SGDLS and CDR2 YYNGEE. The CDR3 runs 15 residues. V lost 2 bases to trimming and J lost 4 bases; unmatched junction nucleotides: 8. CDR3: CASSVERGGPYGYTF. The CDR3 nucleotides are TGTGCCAGCAGCGTCGAGAGAGGGGGCCCCTATGGCTACACCTTC.

This sequence joins TRBV10-3 and TRBJ2-7; 12 bases match TRBD1. Germline V CDR1 and CDR2: ENHRY, SYGVKD. There are 15 residues in the CDR3. V dropped 5 bases and J dropped 6; count of bases not matched to a gene: 8. The CDR3 bases are TGTGCCATCAGTAGCTCCGGGACAGGGGGCTTCGAGCAGTACTTC. The encoded protein is CAISSSGTGGFEQYF.

The chain uses TRBV11-2 and TRBJ2-7, with D possibly matching TRBD2 (6 bases). The germline V gene encodes CDR1 SGHAT and CDR2 FQNNGV. This CDR3 has 14 residues. V gave up 5 bases and J gave up 4 bases, with 15 bases separating them. CDR3 region: CASSPMGGGYEQYF. The CDR3 DNA follows: TGTGCCAGCAGCCCCATGGGGGGAGGTTACGAGCAGTACTTC.

This chain links TRBV28 with TRBJ2-1; 9 nucleotides align to TRBD1. Unmatched junction bases numbered 8, after V lost 1 base and J lost 4 bases. CDR3 length equals 17 residues. The germline V gene has CDR1 MDHEN and CDR2 SYDVKM. CDR3 protein: CASSLSGQGPPYNEQFF. The CDR3 nucleotides read TGTGCCAGCAGTTTATCGGGACAGGGCCCCCCTTACAATGAGCAGTTCTTC.

V is TRBV5-1 and J is TRBJ2-5; D possibly corresponds to TRBD1 (6 bases). CDR1 and CDR2 (germline): SGHRS, YFSETQ. Trimming took off 6 bases at V and 2 bases at J, with 17 bases between the two ends. The length of the CDR3 is 15 residues. CDR3 sequence (DNA): TGCGCCAGCAAACCGACAGGAGCCACACAAGAGACCCAGTACTTC. Protein: CASKPTGATQETQYF.

The chain carries TRBV7-9 and TRBJ1-2; no firm D call. This CDR3 is built from 15 residues. Germline assignment: CDR1 SEHNR and CDR2 FQNEAQ (reference sequence). Trimming took off 5 bases at V and 3 bases at J, with 16 bases between the two ends. CDR3 coding DNA: TGTGCCAGCAGCCCCTCCCGCAGGCAGGACTATGGCTACACCTTC. Translation: CASSPSRRQDYGYTF.

The genes are TRBV28 and TRBJ2-2, with D perhaps matching TRBD2 (6 bases). Germline loops: CDR1 MDHEN, CDR2 SYDVKM. This CDR3 is 16 amino acids long. V dropped 3 bases and J dropped 0 bases, with 11 bases sitting between them. CDR3 in amino acids: CASSFFRGTNTGELFF. In DNA, the CDR3 is TGTGCCAGCAGTTTCTTCCGGGGGACGAACACCGGGGAGCTGTTTTTT. The full variable domain, in which reference TRBV28 and TRBJ2-2 provide the parts outside the CDR3, is DVKVTQSSRYLVKRTGEKVFLECVQDMDHENMFWYRQDPGLGLRLIYFSYDVKMKEKGDIPEGYSVSREKKERFSLILESASTNQTSMYLCASSFFRGTNTGELFFGEGSRLTVL.

This chain connects TRBV18 to TRBJ2-1; D not resolved. The CDR3 consists of 15 residues. Germline lookup yields CDR1 KGHSH and CDR2 LQKENI. Trimming cost V 6 bases and J 4 bases, with 16 bases left between them. CDR3 sequence: CASSFGEALYNEQFF. The CDR3 DNA follows: TGTGCCAGCTCCTTCGGCGAGGCGCTTTACAATGAGCAGTTCTTC.

This chain joins TRBV28 and TRBJ2-1; 7 bases are a match to TRBD2. Looked up from germline, CDR1 is MDHEN and CDR2 is SYDVKM. The length of the CDR3 is 17 residues. V lost 4 bases and J lost 6; bases outside the gene matches: 15. DNA for the CDR3: TGTGCCAGCAGTTCCGGTTCGGGACTCTCGGGGGGCAATGAGCAGTTCTTC. It codes for CASSSGSGLSGGNEQFF.

The rearrangement joins TRBV9 to TRBJ2-5; D perhaps matches TRBD1 (6 bases). Germline assignment: CDR1 SGDLS and CDR2 YYNGEE. The CDR3 length is 15 residues. V gave up 4 bases and J gave up 1 base, with 14 bases separating them. The CDR3 nucleotides are TGTGCCAGCAGCCCCGGGACAACTCCCCAAGAGACCCAGTACTTC. Translated: CASSPGTTPQETQYF.

The rearrangement uses TRBV9 and TRBJ2-5, with 7 positions matching TRBD1. The CDR3 runs 14 residues. J gave up 1 base and V 5 bases, and 5 bases lay outside the gene matches. In germline, CDR1 is SGDLS, CDR2 YYNGEE. The CDR3 protein is CASRDGQVQETQYF. The CDR3, as DNA: TGTGCCAGCAGGGATGGACAGGTCCAAGAGACCCAGTACTTC.

The chain has TRBV7-2 and TRBJ2-5, with 11 bases fitting TRBD2. Germline CDR1 SGHTA, CDR2 FQGNSA. The trim removed 3 bases at V and 5 bases at J, leaving 8 bases unmatched. This CDR3 spans 16 amino acids. CDR3 residues: CASSFSSGRRGETQYF. The CDR3, as DNA: TGTGCCAGCAGCTTCTCTAGCGGGAGGAGGGGGGAGACCCAGTACTTC.

For this clone: The junction and the germline gene differ at one end; a read error may be behind it. The V call is TRBV7-9, the J call TRBJ1-1, with 8 nucleotides matching TRBD1. Per the germline V gene, CDR1 is SEHNR and CDR2 is FQNEAQ (reference sequence). This CDR3 has 16 residues. The CDR3 sequence: CSSSFPTGVMNTEAFF. Written as DNA, the CDR3 is TGTTCCAGCAGCTTTCCGACAGGGGTAATGAACACTGAAGCTTTCTTT.